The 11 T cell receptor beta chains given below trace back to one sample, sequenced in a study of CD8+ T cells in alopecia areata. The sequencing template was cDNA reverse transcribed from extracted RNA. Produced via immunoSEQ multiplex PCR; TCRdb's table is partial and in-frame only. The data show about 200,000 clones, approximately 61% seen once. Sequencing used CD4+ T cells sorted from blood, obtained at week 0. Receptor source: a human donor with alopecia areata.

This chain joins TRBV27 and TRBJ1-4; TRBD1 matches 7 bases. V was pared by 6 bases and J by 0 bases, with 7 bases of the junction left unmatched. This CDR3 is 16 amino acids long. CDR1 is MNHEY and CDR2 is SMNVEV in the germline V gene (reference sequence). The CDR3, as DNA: TGTGCCAGCAGGACAGGGTGGGGCACAACTAATGAAAAACTGTTTTTT. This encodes CASRTGWGTTNEKLFF.

The CDR3 is CAWGQLLDNVGYTF. In nucleotides, the CDR3 is TGTGCCTGGGGACAGTTGCTGGATAACGTTGGCTACACCTTC. The chain carries TRBV30 and TRBJ1-2, with a weak D call TRBD1 (6 bases). Germline CDR1 is GTSNPN and CDR2 is SVGIG (reference sequence). V lost 5 bases and J lost 7, with 20 bases in between. The CDR3 spans 14 residues.

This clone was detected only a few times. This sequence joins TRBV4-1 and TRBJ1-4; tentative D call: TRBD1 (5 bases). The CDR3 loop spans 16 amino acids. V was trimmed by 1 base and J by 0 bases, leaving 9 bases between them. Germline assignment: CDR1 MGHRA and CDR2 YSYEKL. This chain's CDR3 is CASSQVGRSTNEKLFF. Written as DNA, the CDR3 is TGCGCCAGCAGCCAAGTGGGACGGTCAACTAATGAAAAACTGTTTTTT.

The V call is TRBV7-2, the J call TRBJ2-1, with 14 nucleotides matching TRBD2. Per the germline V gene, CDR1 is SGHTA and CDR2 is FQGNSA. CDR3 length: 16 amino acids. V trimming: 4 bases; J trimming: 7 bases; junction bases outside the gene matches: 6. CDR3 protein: CASSSRLAGGQNEQFF. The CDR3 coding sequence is TGTGCCAGCAGCTCGCGACTAGCGGGGGGGCAAAATGAGCAGTTCTTC.

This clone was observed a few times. The CDR3 DNA is TGTGCCAGCAGCCAATACTCTGGGGCCAACGTCCTGACTTTC. Protein: CASSQYSGANVLTF. V gene TRBV6-6 combines with J gene TRBJ2-6; D gene uncertain. Trimming took off 6 bases at V and 0 bases at J, with 6 bases between the two ends. The CDR3 is 14 residues long. The germline V gene has CDR1 MNHNY and CDR2 SVGAGI (reference sequence).

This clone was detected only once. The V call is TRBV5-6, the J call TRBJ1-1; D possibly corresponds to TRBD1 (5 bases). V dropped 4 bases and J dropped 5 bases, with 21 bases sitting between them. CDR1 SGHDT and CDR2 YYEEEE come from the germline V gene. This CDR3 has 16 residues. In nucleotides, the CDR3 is TGTGCCAGCAGCGGGACGGGACCCCTCGAGGGGACTGAAGCTTTCTTT. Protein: CASSGTGPLEGTEAFF.

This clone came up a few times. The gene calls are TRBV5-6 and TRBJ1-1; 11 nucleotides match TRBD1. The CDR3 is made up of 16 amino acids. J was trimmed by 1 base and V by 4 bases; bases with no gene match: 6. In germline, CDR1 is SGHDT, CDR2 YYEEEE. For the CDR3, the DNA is TGTGCCAGCAGCCGACCGGGACAGGGGGAGAACACTGAAGCTTTCTTT. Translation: CASSRPGQGENTEAFF.

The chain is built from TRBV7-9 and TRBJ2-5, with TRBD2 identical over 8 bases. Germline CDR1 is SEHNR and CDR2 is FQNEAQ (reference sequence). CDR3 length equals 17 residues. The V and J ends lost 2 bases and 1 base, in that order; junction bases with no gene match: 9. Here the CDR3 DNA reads TGTGCCAGCAGCTTATCTAGGAGCGGGAGACGCCAAGAGACCCAGTACTTC. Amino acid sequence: CASSLSRSGRRQETQYF.

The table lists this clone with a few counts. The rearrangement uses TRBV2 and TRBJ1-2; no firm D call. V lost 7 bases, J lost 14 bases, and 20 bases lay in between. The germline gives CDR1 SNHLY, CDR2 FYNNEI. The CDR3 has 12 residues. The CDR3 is CASTTQVAPITF. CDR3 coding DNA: TGTGCCAGCACCACCCAGGTGGCCCCTATAACCTTC. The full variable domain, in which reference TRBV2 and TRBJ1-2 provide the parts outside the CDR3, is EPEVTQTPSHQVTQMGQEVILRCVPISNHLYFYWYRQILGQKVEFLVSFYNNEISEKSEIFDDQFSVERPDGSNFTLKIRSTKLEDSAMYFCASTTQVAPITFGSGTRLTVV.

CDR3 sequence reads: CASSQAGVGNEQFF. CDR3 nucleotides: TGTGCCAGCAGCCAAGCGGGAGTGGGCAATGAGCAGTTCTTC. The rearrangement joins TRBV4-2 to TRBJ2-1; D is perhaps TRBD2 (6 bases). Germline-derived CDR1 and CDR2 are LGHNA and YNFKEQ. V lost 1 base, J lost 6 bases, and 10 bases lay in between. CDR3 length equals 14 residues.

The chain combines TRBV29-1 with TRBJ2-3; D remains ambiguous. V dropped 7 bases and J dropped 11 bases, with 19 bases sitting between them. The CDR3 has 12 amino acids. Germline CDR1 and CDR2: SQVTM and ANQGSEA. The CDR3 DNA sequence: TGCAGCGCTACCGGGCCTTCAGGCGAGCAGTATTTT. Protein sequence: CSATGPSGEQYF.